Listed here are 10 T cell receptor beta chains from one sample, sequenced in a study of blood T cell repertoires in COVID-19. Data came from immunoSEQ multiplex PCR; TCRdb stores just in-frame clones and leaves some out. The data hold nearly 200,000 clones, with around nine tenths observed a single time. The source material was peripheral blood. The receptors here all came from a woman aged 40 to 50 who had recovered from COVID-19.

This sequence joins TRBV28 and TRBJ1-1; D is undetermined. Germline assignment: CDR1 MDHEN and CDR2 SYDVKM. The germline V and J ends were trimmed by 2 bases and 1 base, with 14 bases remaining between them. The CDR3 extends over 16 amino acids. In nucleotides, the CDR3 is TGTGCCAGCAGTTTACGGGATGGGCGGGGGAACACTGAAGCTTTCTTT. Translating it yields CASSLRDGRGNTEAFF.

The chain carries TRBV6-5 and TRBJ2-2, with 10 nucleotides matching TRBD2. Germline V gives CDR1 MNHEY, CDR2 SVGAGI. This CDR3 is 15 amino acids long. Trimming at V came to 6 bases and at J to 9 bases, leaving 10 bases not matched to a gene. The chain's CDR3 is CASRGLASVIRELFF. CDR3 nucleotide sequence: TGTGCCAGCAGGGGACTAGCGAGCGTTATCCGGGAGCTGTTTTTT.

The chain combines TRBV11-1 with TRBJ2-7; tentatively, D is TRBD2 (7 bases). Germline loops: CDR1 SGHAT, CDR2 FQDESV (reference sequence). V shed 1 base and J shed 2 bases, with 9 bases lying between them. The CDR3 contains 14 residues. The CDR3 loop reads CASSLGGGAYEQYF. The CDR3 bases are TGTGCCAGCAGCTTAGGGGGGGGCGCCTACGAGCAGTACTTC. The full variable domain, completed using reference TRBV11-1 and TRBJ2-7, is EAEVAQSPRYKITEKSQAVAFWCDPISGHATLYWYRQILGQGPELLVQFQDESVVDDSQLPKDRFSAERLKGVDSTLKIQPAELGDSAMYLCASSLGGGAYEQYFGPGTRLTVT.

The CDR3 bases are TGTGCCAGCAGCTCCGGACTAGCGGGAGTTTTAGGGAGCACAGATACGCAGTATTTT. Protein product: CASSSGLAGVLGSTDTQYF. This sequence joins TRBV11-3 and TRBJ2-3, with TRBD2 matching over 13 bases. In germline, CDR1 is SGHNT, CDR2 YENEEA. The CDR3 runs to 19 residues. V shed 4 bases and J 0 bases; nucleotides not matched to a gene: 10.

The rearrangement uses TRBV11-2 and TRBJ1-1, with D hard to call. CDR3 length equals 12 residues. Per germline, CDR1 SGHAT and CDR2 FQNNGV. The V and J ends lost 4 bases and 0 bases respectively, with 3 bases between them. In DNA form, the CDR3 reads TGTGCCAGCAGCTCGGTGAACACTGAAGCTTTCTTT. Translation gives CASSSVNTEAFF. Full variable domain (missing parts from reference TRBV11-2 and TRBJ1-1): EAGVAQSPRYKIIEKRQSVAFWCNPISGHATLYWYQQILGQGPKLLIQFQNNGVVDDSQLPKDRFSAERLKGVDSTLKIQPAKLEDSAVYLCASSSVNTEAFFGQGTRLTVV.

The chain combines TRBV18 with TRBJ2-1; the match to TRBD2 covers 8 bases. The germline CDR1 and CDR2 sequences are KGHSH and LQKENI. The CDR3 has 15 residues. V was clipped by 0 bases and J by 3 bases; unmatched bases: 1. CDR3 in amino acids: CASSPPSGDYNEQFF. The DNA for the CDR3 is TGTGCCAGCTCACCACCTAGCGGGGACTACAATGAGCAGTTCTTC.

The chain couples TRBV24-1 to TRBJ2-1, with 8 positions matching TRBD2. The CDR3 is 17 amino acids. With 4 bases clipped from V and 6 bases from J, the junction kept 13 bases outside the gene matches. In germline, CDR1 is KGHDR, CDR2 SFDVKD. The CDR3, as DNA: TGTGCCACCAGTGACTACTTTGGGACTAGTGGGGGCAATGAGCAGTTCTTC. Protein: CATSDYFGTSGGNEQFF.

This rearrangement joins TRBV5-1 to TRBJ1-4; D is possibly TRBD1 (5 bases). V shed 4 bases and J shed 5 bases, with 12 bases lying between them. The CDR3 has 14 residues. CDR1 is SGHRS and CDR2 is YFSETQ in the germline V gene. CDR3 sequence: CASSMGTGNEKLFF. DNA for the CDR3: TGCGCCAGCAGCATGGGGACGGGGAATGAAAAACTGTTTTTT. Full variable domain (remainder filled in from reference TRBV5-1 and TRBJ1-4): KAGVTQTPRYLIKTRGQQVTLSCSPISGHRSVSWYQQTPGQGLQFLFEYFSETQRNKGNFPGRFSGRQFSNSRSEMNVSTLELGDSALYLCASSMGTGNEKLFFGSGTQLSVL.

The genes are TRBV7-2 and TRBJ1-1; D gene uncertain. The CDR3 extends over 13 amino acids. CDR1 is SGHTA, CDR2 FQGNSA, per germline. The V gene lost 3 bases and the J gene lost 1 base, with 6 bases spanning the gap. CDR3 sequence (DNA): TGTGCCAGCAGCTTCGGGGAGAACACTGAAGCTTTCTTT. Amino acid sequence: CASSFGENTEAFF.

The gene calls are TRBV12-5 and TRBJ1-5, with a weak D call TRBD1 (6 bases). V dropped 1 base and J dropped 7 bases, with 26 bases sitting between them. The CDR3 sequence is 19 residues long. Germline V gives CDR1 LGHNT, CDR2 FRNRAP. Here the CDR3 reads CASGLALPRTVRPRQPQHF. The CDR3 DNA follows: TGTGCTAGTGGTTTGGCCTTACCCAGGACAGTTCGACCTAGACAGCCCCAGCATTTT. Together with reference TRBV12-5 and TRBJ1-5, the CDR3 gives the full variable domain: DARVTQTPRHKVTEMGQEVTMRCQPILGHNTVFWYRQTMMQGLELLAYFRNRAPLDDSGMPKDRFSAEMPDATLATLKIQPSEPRDSAVYFCASGLALPRTVRPRQPQHFGDGTRLSIL.